This T cell receptor beta chain was captured in a study of cytomegalovirus exposure and HLA in healthy donors. Method: immunoSEQ multiplex PCR; TCRdb's copy keeps in-frame clones and lacks some. The data contain 200,000 to 250,000 clones, more than 75% of them singletons. Between the trimmed V and J ends, which lost 11 bases and 4 bases, there was a span of 11 bases. Germline loops: CDR1 MNHNY, CDR2 SVGAGI (reference sequence). The CDR3 has 11 residues. The chain combines TRBV6-6 with TRBJ2-5, with D perhaps matching TRBD2 (5 bases). This TCR was sampled from a woman in her late teens or twenties in good health and CMV-seropositive. The material sequenced was PBMCs. CDR3 sequence: CAATRGETQYF. CDR3 nucleotides: TGTGCCGCCACCCGGGGAGAGACCCAGTACTTC.